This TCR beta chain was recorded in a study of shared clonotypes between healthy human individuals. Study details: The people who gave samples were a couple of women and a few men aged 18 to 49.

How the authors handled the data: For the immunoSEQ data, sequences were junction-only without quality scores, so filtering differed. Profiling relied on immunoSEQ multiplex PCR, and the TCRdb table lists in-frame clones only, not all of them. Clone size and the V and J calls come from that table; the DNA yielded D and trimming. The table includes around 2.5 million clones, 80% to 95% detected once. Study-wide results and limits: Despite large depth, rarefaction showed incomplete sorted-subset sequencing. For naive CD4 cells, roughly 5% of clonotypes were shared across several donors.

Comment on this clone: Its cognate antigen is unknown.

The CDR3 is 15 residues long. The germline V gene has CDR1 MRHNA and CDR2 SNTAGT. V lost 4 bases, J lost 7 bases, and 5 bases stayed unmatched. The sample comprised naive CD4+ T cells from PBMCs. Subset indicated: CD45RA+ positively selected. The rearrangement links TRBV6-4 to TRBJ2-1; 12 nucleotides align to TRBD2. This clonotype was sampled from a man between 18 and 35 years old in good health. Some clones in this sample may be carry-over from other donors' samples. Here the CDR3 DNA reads TGTGCCAGCAGTGCCAGACTAGCGGGAGTGAATGAGCAGTTCTTC. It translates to CASSARLAGVNEQFF.